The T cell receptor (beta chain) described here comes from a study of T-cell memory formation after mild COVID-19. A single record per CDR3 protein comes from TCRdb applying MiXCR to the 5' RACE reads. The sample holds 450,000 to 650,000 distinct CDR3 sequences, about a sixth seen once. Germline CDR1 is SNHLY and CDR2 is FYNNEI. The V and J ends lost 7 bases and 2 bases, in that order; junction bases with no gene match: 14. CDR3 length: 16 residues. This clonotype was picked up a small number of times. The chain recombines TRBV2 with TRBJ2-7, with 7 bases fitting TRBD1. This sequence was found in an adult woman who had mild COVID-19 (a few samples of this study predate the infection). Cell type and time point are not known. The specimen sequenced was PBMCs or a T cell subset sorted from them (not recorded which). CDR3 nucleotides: TGTGCCAGCAAGCCCCATGTAACAGGGGCCCCCTACGAGCAGTACTTC. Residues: CASKPHVTGAPYEQYF.